The sequence of this TCR beta chain was determined in a study of T cell changes during pregnancy in multiple sclerosis. TCRdb's copy holds only in-frame clones and misses some; the assay was immunoSEQ multiplex PCR. The data show over 70,000 clones, 85% to 95% seen once. CDR1 and CDR2 from the germline V gene are SGHDN and FVKESK. The CDR3 has 13 residues. V shed 2 bases and J shed 5 bases, with 9 bases lying between them. The clonotype comes from a female donor in good health, enrolled as a control in a pregnancy study. The V gene is TRBV14, the J gene TRBJ1-1, with D unclear. The sample consisted of peripheral blood, taken in the first trimester of pregnancy. The CDR3 coding sequence is TGTGCCAGCAGCCAAAACATCGGGACTGAAGCTTTCTTT. It encodes CASSQNIGTEAFF.